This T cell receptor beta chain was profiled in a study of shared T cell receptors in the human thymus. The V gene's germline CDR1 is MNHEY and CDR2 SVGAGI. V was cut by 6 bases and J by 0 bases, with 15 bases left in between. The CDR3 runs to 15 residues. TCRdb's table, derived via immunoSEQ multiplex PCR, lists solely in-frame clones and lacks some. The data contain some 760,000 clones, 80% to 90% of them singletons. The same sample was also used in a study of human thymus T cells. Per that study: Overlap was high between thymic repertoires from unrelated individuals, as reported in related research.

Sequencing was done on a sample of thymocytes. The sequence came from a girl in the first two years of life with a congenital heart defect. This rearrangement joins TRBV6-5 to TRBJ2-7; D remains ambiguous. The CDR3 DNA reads TGTGCCAGCAGCTACCTCGGAGAGAGCTCCTACGAGCAGTACTTC. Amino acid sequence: CASSYLGESSYEQYF.